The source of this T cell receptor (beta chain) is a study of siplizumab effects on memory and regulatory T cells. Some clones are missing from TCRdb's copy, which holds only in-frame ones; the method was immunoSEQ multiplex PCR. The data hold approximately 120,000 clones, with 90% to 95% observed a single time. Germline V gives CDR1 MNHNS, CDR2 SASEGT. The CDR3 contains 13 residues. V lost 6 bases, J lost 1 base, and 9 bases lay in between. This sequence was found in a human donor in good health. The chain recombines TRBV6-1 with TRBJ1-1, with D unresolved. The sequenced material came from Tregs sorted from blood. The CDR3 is CASRRVGNTEAFF. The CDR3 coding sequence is TGTGCCAGCAGGCGGGTTGGGAACACTGAAGCTTTCTTT.